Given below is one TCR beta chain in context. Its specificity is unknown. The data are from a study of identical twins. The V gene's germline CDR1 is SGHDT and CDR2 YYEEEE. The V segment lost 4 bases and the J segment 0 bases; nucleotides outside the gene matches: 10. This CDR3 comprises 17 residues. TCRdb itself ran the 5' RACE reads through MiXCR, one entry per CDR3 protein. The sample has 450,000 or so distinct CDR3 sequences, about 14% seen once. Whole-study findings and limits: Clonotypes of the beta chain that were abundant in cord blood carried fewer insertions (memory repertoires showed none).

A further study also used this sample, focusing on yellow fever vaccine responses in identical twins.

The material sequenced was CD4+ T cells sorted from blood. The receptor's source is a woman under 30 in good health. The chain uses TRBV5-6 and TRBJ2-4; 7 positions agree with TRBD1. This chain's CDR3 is CASSPYDRALAKNIQYF. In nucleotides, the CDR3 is TGTGCCAGCAGCCCCTACGACAGGGCCCTAGCCAAAAACATTCAGTACTTC. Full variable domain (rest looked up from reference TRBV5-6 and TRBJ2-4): DAGVTQSPTHLIKTRGQQVTLRCSPKSGHDTVSWYQQALGQGPQFIFQYYEEEERQRGNFPDRFSGHQFPNYSSELNVNALLLGDSALYLCASSPYDRALAKNIQYFGAGTRLSVL.